This T cell receptor (beta chain) was captured in a study of monozygotic twins with cystic fibrosis. Study at large: Libraries were built from roughly 2.8 micrograms of fragmented DNA using about 14 PCR cycles.

Study-wide results and caveats: Nucleotide-identical clonotype sharing was significantly higher within monozygotic CF twin pairs than between unrelated CF individuals. Median Simpson clonality of roughly 0.0093 suggested naive T cells predominated. Co-twins had the most similar V usage for 13 of 16 pairs, J for 8.

This CDR3 is 15 amino acids long. Germline lookup yields CDR1 SGHRS and CDR2 YFSETQ. V was trimmed by 3 bases and J by 7 bases, leaving 17 bases between them. The protocol was immunoSEQ multiplex PCR, while the TCRdb copy is restricted to in-frame clones and leaves out a portion. Here the sample spans about 22,000 clones, just under 90% being singletons. To note about this clone: The antigen is undetermined.

The TCR was taken from a woman in her thirties with cystic fibrosis. The sequenced sample was blood. The chain uses TRBV5-1 and TRBJ2-1; D unclear. CDR3 in amino acids: CASSSYIGVLNEQFF. The CDR3 coding sequence is TGCGCCAGCAGCTCCTACATTGGGGTATTGAATGAGCAGTTCTTC. The whole variable domain, filled in from reference TRBV5-1 and TRBJ2-1, reads KAGVTQTPRYLIKTRGQQVTLSCSPISGHRSVSWYQQTPGQGLQFLFEYFSETQRNKGNFPGRFSGRQFSNSRSEMNVSTLELGDSALYLCASSSYIGVLNEQFFGPGTRLTVL.